This T cell receptor beta chain derives from a study of Graves' ophthalmopathy and Graves' hyperthyroidism. In the study overall: The authors collected peripheral blood at initial diagnosis, before any treatment. Study results and limitations: Most expanded clonotypes from thyroid (those above 0.001 frequency) were also found in blood.

Trimming removed 4 bases from V and 6 bases from J, with 15 bases in between. The CDR3 consists of 15 residues. Germline CDR1 and CDR2: MGHDK and SYGVNS. Points on this clonotype: Its antigen is still unknown.

Clinical symptoms, serum thyroxine, TRAb, thyroid ultrasound and orbital computed tomography determined diagnosis. The source of the PBMCs was less than 12 ml of fresh peripheral blood. Amplification targeted the TCR beta CDR3 regions, with RNA transcripts as the source material. Investigators did first-round RT-PCR with HTBI primers, then second-round multiplex PCR. TCRdb processed the multiplex PCR reads anew with MiXCR; each CDR3 protein has one entry. The table has almost 750,000 distinct CDR3 sequences, around 40% seen once. The TCR sequence derives from an adult man with Graves' ophthalmopathy. Sequencing was carried out using peripheral blood. This chain links TRBV25-1 with TRBJ1-4, with TRBD1 as a possible D gene (5 bases). The CDR3: CASSATSRGDEKLFF. The CDR3 DNA follows: TGTGCCAGCAGTGCGACTAGCCGAGGGGATGAAAAACTGTTTTTT. The complete variable domain, with remaining parts taken from reference TRBV25-1 and TRBJ1-4, reads EADIYQTPRYLVIGTGKKITLECSQTMGHDKMYWYQQDPGMELHLIHYSYGVNSTEKGDLSSESTVSRIRTEHFPLTLESARPSHTSQYLCASSATSRGDEKLFFGSGTQLSVL.